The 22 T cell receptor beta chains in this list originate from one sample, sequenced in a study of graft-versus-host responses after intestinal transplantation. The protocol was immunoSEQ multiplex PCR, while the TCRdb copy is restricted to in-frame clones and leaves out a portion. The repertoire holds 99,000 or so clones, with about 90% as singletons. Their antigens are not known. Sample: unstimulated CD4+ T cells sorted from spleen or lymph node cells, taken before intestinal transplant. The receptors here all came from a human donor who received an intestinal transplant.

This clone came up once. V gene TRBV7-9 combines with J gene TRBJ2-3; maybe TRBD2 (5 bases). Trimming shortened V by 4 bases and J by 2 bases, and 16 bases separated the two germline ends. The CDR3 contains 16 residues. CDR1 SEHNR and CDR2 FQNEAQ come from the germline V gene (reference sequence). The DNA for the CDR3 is TGTGCCAGCAGCTACCCGGGAACAGTCAACACAGATACGCAGTATTTT. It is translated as CASSYPGTVNTDTQYF.

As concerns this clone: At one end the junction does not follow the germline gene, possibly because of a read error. CDR3 sequence reads: CASSPTSGRGTNTQYF. CDR3 in DNA: TGTGCCAGCAGCCCGACTAGCGGGAGGGGCACAAATACGCAGTATTTT. This chain links TRBV4-2 with TRBJ2-3, with 14 bases identical to TRBD2. The CDR3 has 16 residues. CDR1 is LGHNA, CDR2 YNFKEQ, per germline.

This CDR3 reads CASSLGRSGNTIYF. The CDR3 DNA follows: TGTGCCAGCAGCCTAGGCCGATCTGGAAACACCATATATTTT. The chain combines TRBV5-5 with TRBJ1-3; D is undetermined. The germline V gene encodes CDR1 SGHKS and CDR2 YYEKEE (reference sequence). V was cut by 4 bases and J by 1 base, with 9 bases left in between. The CDR3 runs to 14 residues.

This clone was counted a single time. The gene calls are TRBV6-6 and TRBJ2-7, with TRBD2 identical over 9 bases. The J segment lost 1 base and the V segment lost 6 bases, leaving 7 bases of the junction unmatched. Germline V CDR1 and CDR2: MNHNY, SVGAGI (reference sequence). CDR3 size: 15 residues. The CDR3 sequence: CASREREAGSYEQYF. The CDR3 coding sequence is TGTGCCAGCAGGGAGCGGGAGGCGGGGTCCTACGAGCAGTACTTC.

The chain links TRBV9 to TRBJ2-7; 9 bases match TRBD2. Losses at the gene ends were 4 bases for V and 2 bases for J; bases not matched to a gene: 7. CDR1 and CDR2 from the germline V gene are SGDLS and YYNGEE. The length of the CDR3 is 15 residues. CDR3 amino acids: CASSLRAGGPYEQYF. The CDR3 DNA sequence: TGTGCCAGCAGCTTGAGAGCGGGAGGACCCTACGAGCAGTACTTC.

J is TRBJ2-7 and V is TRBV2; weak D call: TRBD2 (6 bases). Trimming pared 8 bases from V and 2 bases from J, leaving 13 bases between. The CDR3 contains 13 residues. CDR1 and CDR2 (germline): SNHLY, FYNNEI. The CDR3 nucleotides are TGTGCCAGCGCCTGGCGGGACGCCTACGAGCAGTACTTC. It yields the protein CASAWRDAYEQYF.

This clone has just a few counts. This CDR3 is CASSLLISGQGDGYTF. The CDR3 coding sequence is TGCGCCAGCAGCTTGCTGATCTCGGGACAGGGGGATGGCTACACCTTC. The chain recombines TRBV5-1 with TRBJ1-2; 11 bases fit TRBD1. Trimming at V came to 1 base and at J to 6 bases, leaving 8 bases not matched to a gene. CDR3 length: 16 amino acids. CDR1 is SGHRS, CDR2 YFSETQ, per germline.

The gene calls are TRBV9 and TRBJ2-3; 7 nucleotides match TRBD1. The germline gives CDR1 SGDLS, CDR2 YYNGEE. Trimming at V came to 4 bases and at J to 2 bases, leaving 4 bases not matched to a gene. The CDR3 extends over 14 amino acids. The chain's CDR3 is CASSRQGDTDTQYF. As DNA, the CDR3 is TGTGCCAGCAGCCGACAGGGAGACACAGATACGCAGTATTTT.

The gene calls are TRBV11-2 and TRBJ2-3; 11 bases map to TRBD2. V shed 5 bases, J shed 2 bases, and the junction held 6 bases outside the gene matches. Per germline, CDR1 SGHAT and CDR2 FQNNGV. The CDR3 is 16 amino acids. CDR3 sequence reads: CASSPRLAGLTDTQYF. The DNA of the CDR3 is TGTGCCAGCAGCCCTCGACTAGCGGGGCTCACAGATACGCAGTATTTT. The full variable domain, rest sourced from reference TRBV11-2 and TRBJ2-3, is EAGVAQSPRYKIIEKRQSVAFWCNPISGHATLYWYQQILGQGPKLLIQFQNNGVVDDSQLPKDRFSAERLKGVDSTLKIQPAKLEDSAVYLCASSPRLAGLTDTQYFGPGTRLTVL.

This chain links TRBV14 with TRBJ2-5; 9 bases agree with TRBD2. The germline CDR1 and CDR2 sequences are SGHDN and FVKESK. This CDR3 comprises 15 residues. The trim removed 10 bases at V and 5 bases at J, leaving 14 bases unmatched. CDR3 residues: CATYSGGPRRETQYF. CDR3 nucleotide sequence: TGTGCCACCTATAGCGGGGGCCCCCGGAGGGAGACCCAGTACTTC.

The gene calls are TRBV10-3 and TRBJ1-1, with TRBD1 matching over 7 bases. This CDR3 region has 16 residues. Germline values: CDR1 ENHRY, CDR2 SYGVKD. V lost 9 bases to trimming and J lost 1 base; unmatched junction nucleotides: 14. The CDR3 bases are TGTGCCATTTCCGACAGGGATAGTTTGCGGAACACTGAAGCTTTCTTT. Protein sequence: CAISDRDSLRNTEAFF.

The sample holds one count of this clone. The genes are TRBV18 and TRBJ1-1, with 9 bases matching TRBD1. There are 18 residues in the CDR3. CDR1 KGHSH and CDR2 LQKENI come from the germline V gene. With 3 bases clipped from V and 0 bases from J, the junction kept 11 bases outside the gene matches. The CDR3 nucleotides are TGTGCCAGCTCACCTTCCGGACAGGGGAACGTGGTGAACACTGAAGCTTTCTTT. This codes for CASSPSGQGNVVNTEAFF. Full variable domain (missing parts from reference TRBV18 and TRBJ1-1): NAGVMQNPRHLVRRRGQEARLRCSPMKGHSHVYWYRQLPEEGLKFMVYLQKENIIDESGMPKERFSAEFPKEGPSILRIQQVVRGDSAAYFCASSPSGQGNVVNTEAFFGQGTRLTVV.

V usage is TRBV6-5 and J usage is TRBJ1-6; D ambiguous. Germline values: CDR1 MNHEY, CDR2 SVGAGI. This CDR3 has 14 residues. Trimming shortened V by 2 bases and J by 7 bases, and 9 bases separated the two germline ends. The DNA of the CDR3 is TGTGCCAGCAGTTACGGGAGAGACAATTCACCCCTCCACTTT. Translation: CASSYGRDNSPLHF.

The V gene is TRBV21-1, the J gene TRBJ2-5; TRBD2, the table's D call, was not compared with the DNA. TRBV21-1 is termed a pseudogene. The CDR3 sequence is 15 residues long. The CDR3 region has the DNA TGTGCCAGGTCGGAAACGGGAGCCCTACAAGAGACCCAGTACTTC. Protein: CARSETGALQETQYF.

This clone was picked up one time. CDR3: CASSRLAGYSYEQYF. CDR3 DNA: TGTGCCAGTAGTAGACTAGCGGGCTACTCCTACGAGCAGTACTTC. The rearrangement links TRBV19 to TRBJ2-7; TRBD2 matches 10 bases. This CDR3 region has 15 residues. After removal of 4 bases from V and 0 bases from J, the junction contained 3 bases not matched to a gene. CDR1 LNHDA and CDR2 SQIVND come from the germline V gene (reference sequence). Based on the CDR3 plus reference TRBV19 and TRBJ2-7, the full variable domain is DGGITQSPKYLFRKEGQNVTLSCEQNLNHDAMYWYRQDPGQGLRLIYYSQIVNDFQKGDIAEGYSVSREKKESFPLTVTSAQKNPTAFYLCASSRLAGYSYEQYFGPGTRLTVT.

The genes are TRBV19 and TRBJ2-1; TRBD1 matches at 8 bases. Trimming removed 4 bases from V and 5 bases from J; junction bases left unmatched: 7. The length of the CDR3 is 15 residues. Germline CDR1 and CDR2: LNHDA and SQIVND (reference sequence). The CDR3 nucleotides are TGTGCCAGTAGTACCTACAGGGGGGTAAACAATGAGCAGTTCTTC. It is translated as CASSTYRGVNNEQFF.

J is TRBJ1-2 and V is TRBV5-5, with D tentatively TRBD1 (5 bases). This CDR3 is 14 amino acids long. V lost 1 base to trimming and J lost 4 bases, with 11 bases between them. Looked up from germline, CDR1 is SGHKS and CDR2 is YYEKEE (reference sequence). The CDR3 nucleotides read TGTGCCAGCAGCTTGAACGGGGCGGTCTATGGCTACACCTTC. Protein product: CASSLNGAVYGYTF.

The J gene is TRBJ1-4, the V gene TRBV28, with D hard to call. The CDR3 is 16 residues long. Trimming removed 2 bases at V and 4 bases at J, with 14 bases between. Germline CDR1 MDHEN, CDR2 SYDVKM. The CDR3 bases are TGTGCCAGCAGTTTACTGTTAGGGCAGTATAATGAAAAACTGTTTTTT. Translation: CASSLLLGQYNEKLFF.

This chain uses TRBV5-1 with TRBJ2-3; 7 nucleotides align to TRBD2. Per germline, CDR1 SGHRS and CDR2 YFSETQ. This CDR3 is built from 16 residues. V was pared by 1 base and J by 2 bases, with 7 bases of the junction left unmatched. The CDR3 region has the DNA TGCGCCAGCAGCTTGTGGGTAGCGGGCGACACAGATACGCAGTATTTT. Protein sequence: CASSLWVAGDTDTQYF. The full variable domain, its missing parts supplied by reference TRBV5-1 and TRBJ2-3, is KAGVTQTPRYLIKTRGQQVTLSCSPISGHRSVSWYQQTPGQGLQFLFEYFSETQRNKGNFPGRFSGRQFSNSRSEMNVSTLELGDSALYLCASSLWVAGDTDTQYFGPGTRLTVL.

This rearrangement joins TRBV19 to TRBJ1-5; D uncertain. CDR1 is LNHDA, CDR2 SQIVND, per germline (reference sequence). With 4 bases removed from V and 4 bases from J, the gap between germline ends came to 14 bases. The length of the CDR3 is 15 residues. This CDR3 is CASSRQALTNQPQHF. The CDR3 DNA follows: TGTGCCAGTAGTAGGCAGGCTCTGACAAATCAGCCCCAGCATTTT.

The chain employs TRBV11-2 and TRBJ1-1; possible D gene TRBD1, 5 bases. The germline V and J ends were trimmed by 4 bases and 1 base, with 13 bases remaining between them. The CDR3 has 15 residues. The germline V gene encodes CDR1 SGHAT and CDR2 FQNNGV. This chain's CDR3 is CASSSAGLQNTEAFF. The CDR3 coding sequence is TGTGCCAGCAGCTCAGCGGGACTCCAGAACACTGAAGCTTTCTTT.

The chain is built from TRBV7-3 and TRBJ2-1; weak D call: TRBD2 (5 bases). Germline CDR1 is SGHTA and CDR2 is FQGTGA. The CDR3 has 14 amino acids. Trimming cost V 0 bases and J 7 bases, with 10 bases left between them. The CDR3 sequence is CASSLTGAGNEQFF. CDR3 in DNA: TGTGCCAGCAGCTTAACGGGAGCTGGGAATGAGCAGTTCTTC.